This T cell receptor beta chain came from a study of T-cell reconstitution after alpha-beta-depleted transplantation in children. Regarding the study as a whole: Reportedly, alpha-beta T cells present about two months post-transplant originated from several hundred expanded clones of graft origin. The origin of high day-60 TCRbeta diversity in some patients lay in surviving recipient T cells and thymic progenitors.

Unique molecular identifiers were used in preparing the TCRbeta library. Each CDR3 protein gets one entry after TCRdb re-called the PCR reads with MiXCR. The data contain some 600,000 distinct CDR3 sequences, 10% to 15% of them singletons. This clonotype was detected a few times. The antigen remains unidentified. It is unclear where the CDR3 begins or ends on the DNA, so no DNA is shown, and the CDR3 is as TCRdb lists it. The CDR3 spans 17 residues, counting both ends. Germline V gives CDR1 MNHEY, CDR2 SVGEGT. The source material was PBMCs, mostly from graft donor cells, sampled 360 days after TCRalphabeta/CD19-depleted stem cell transplant. The clonotype originates from a male patient younger than 18 who had a stem cell transplant for acute myeloid leukemia, so the T cells may come from the graft donor. The gene calls are TRBV6-2 or TRBV6-3 and TRBJ2-2; TRBD1 reflects the table's D call only, with no check against the DNA. CDR3 region: CARVTATGDYTPGSCFF.